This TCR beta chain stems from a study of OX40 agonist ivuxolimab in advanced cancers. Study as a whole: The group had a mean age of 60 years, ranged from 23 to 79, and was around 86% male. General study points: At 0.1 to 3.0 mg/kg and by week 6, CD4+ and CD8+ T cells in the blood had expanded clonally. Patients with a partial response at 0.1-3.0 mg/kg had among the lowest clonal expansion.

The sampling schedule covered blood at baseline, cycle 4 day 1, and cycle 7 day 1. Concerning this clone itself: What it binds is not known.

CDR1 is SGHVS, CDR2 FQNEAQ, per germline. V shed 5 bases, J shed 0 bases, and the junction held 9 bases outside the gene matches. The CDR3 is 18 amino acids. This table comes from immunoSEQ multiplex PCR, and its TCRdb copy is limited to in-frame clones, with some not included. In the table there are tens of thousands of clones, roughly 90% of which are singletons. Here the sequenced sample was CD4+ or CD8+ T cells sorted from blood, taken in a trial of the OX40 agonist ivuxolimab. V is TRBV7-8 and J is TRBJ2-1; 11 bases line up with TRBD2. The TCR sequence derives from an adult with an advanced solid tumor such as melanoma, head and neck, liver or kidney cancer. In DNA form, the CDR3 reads TGTGCCAGCAGCCAAAAGGGACTAGCGGAGACCTCCTACAATGAGCAGTTCTTC. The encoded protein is CASSQKGLAETSYNEQFF.